These T cell receptor beta chains were read from a single sample in a study of blood T cell repertoires in COVID-19. Sequencing used immunoSEQ multiplex PCR; TCRdb keeps in-frame clones, though not all of them. This table has about 320,000 clones, about 90% appearing once. The sequencing input was peripheral blood. The receptors were gathered from a woman in her 30s with COVID-19, enrolled during active disease. CDR3s include the opening cysteine and the closing phenylalanine or tryptophan. Fields, in order: D gene, V gene, J gene, clone size, CDR3 DNA, CDR3 protein. D genes are given only for firm matches. Only part of the rows carry a size: once, few, many, or a class if the clone is expanded.

>.|TRBV10-1|TRBJ1-2|few
TGCGCCAGCAGTGAGGGACAAAACTATGGCTACACCTTC
CASSEGQNYGYTF
>TRBD1|TRBV7-9|TRBJ2-7|.
TGTGCCAGCAGCTTAGCGGCCGGGACAGGGTTGTCCGAGCAGTACTTC
CASSLAAGTGLSEQYF
>TRBD1|TRBV19|TRBJ1-5|.
TGTGCCAGTAAATTCGGCCAGGGGGGTAATCAGCCCCAGCATTTT
CASKFGQGGNQPQHF
>TRBD2|TRBV27|TRBJ2-7|.
TGTGCCAGCAGTTCGGTGGGAGGGTTCGGCTACGAGCAGTACTTC
CASSSVGGFGYEQYF
>TRBD1|TRBV5-1|TRBJ1-6|few
TGCGCCAGCAGACAAACCCCGGGACAGGGGAATTCACCCCTCCACTTT
CASRQTPGQGNSPLHF
>.|TRBV19|TRBJ2-2|.
TGTGCCAGTAGTATAGATCCCCTGCGCCTCCGGGGTTTCGGGAACACCGGGGAGCTGTTTTTT
CASSIDPLRLRGFGNTGELFF
>TRBD1|TRBV7-9|TRBJ2-1|.
TGTGCCAGCAGCCAGGGGGTTTCTGAGCAGTTCTTC
CASSQGVSEQFF
>TRBD1|TRBV7-9|TRBJ1-3|.
TGTGCCAGCAGCACCCGACAGGGGACCGCTGGAAACACCATATATTTT
CASSTRQGTAGNTIYF
>TRBD2|TRBV5-1|TRBJ2-5|.
TGCGCCAGCAGCTTGGTGACTAGCGGGGGGACTCCAACGTATCAAGAGACCCAGTACTTC
CASSLVTSGGTPTYQETQYF
>.|TRBV13|TRBJ1-1|.
TGTGCCAGCAGCTTAGGACAGAACACTGAAGCTTTCTTT
CASSLGQNTEAFF
>.|TRBV28|TRBJ2-7|.
TGTGCCAGCAGCCTTATCGTATACGAGCAGTACTTC
CASSLIVYEQYF
>.|TRBV5-4|TRBJ2-7|.
TGTGCCAGCAGCTTGGAACGGGTACTGGGCGAGCAGTACTTC
CASSLERVLGEQYF
>.|TRBV7-9|TRBJ1-6|once
TGTGCCAGCAGCTTAGTAACGGGGGGAAATTCACCCCTCCACTTT
CASSLVTGGNSPLHF
>.|TRBV10-3|TRBJ1-1|.
TGTGCCATCAGTGAACCCGGACAGATGAACACTGAAGCTTTCTTT
CAISEPGQMNTEAFF
>TRBD1|TRBV5-6|TRBJ1-2|.
TGTGCCAGCAGCTTCGGATCAGGGGGAAGGGGCTACACCTTC
CASSFGSGGRGYTF
>TRBD1|TRBV12-5|TRBJ2-7|.
TGTGCTAGTGGTTTGCTCCCGGGACAGTCCTACGAGCAGTACTTC
CASGLLPGQSYEQYF
>TRBD2|TRBV6-5|TRBJ2-5|.
TGTGCCAGCAGGCACAAACTAGCGGGGGTAGAGACCCAGTACTTC
CASRHKLAGVETQYF
>TRBD1|TRBV2|TRBJ1-3|.
TGTGCCAGCAGCCGGGACAGAGGAAACACCATATATTTT
CASSRDRGNTIYF
>.|TRBV7-9|TRBJ2-2|.
TGTGCCAGCAGCCCCACGGACTATAACACCGGGGAGCTGTTTTTT
CASSPTDYNTGELFF
>.|TRBV28|TRBJ1-4|.
TGTGCCAGCAGGACTTCAGGGGAGAGGGAAAAACTGTTTTTT
CASRTSGEREKLFF
>.|TRBV19|TRBJ2-3|once
TGTGCCAGTAGTATCGCAGATACGCAGTATTTT
CASSIADTQYF
>TRBD1|TRBV19|TRBJ1-5|.
TGTGCCAGTACCCCCTCGACAGGGGGCGCCGCAGGGCAGCCCCAGCATTTT
CASTPSTGGAAGQPQHF
>TRBD1|TRBV10-1|TRBJ2-7|.
TGCGCCAGCAGTGAAAGGGGACAGCCTTCCTCCTACGAGCAGTACTTC
CASSERGQPSSYEQYF
>TRBD1|TRBV7-4|TRBJ1-4|.
TGTGCCAGCAGCTCGGGACAGGGGGCGGAAAAACTGTTTTTT
CASSSGQGAEKLFF
>TRBD1|TRBV19|TRBJ1-6|.
TGTGCCAGCCGCAGGGGGTATAATTCACCCCTCCACTTT
CASRRGYNSPLHF
>.|TRBV7-2|TRBJ2-7|.
TGTGCCAGCAGCTTAGATCAGGGGCAGTACTTC
CASSLDQGQYF
>TRBD1|TRBV2|TRBJ1-2|.
TGTGCCAGCAAGGACAGGTGGGACTATGGCTACACCTTC
CASKDRWDYGYTF
>TRBD2|TRBV5-1|TRBJ2-3|.
TGCGCCAGCAGCTTGGGGACTAGCGGGGGGGCAGATACGCAGTATTTT
CASSLGTSGGADTQYF
>TRBD2|TRBV5-1|TRBJ2-1|.
TGCGCCAGCAGCCTTGGACTAGCGGGGGGGCCGAGGGATGAGCAGTTCTTC
CASSLGLAGGPRDEQFF
>.|TRBV5-5|TRBJ1-2|.
TGTGCCAGCGAAAAAAGCGGAGGTATGAATGGCTACACCTTC
CASEKSGGMNGYTF
>.|TRBV7-2|TRBJ1-6|few
TGTGCCAGCAGCGCCGGGAGGCAGAATTATTCACCCCTCCACTTT
CASSAGRQNYSPLHF
>.|TRBV11-2|TRBJ1-6|.
TGTGCCAGCAGCTTAGTGGGACATAGTAGCTCCTATAATTCACCCCTCCACTTT
CASSLVGHSSSYNSPLHF
>TRBD1|TRBV19|TRBJ1-5|.
TGTGCCAGTAGTATGAATGCCCCCCGACAGGGCCTCCTCTATAGCAATCAGCCCCAGCATTTT
CASSMNAPRQGLLYSNQPQHF
>.|TRBV3-1/TRBV3-2|TRBJ2-7|.
TGTGCCAGCAGTCCGGAATATAGCTCGCCGCAGTACTTC
CASSPEYSSPQYF
>TRBD2|TRBV5-1|TRBJ2-1|.
TGCGCCAGCACCGCGGGAGGGGCCCCCTACAATGAGCAGTTCTTC
CASTAGGAPYNEQFF
>TRBD1|TRBV15|TRBJ1-2|.
TGTGCCACCAGCAACTGGGGACAGACCCTAAATGGCTACACCTTC
CATSNWGQTLNGYTF
>TRBD1|TRBV14|TRBJ1-5|few
TGTGCCAGCAGCCCGACTGGACAGGGGACCAATCAGCCCCAGCATTTT
CASSPTGQGTNQPQHF
>.|TRBV2|TRBJ2-5|.
TGTGCCAGCACGAGGGACACAGGGACGGCCCAGTACTTC
CASTRDTGTAQYF
>.|TRBV5-8|TRBJ1-1|.
TGTGCCAGCAGCTCACAGCAAGCGAACACTGAAGCTTTCTTT
CASSSQQANTEAFF
>.|TRBV5-6|TRBJ1-3|.
TGTGCCAGCAGCTTCGGGGGGGCTGGAAACACCATATATTTT
CASSFGGAGNTIYF
>TRBD1|TRBV5-1|TRBJ1-1|.
TGCGCCAGCAGCAAACGCACCGGGACAGCGAACACTGAAGCTTTCTTT
CASSKRTGTANTEAFF
>TRBD1|TRBV7-9|TRBJ1-5|.
TGTGCCAGCAGCTTAGCGACAGGGGTCAATCAGCCCCAGCATTTT
CASSLATGVNQPQHF
>TRBD1|TRBV19|TRBJ2-4|.
TGTGCCAGTAATTCGGACAGGTTGCTAGACATTCAGTACTTC
CASNSDRLLDIQYF
>TRBD2|TRBV19|TRBJ2-7|.
TGTGCCAGTAGCTGGAGCGGGGAAGGTCGGTACGAGCAGTACTTC
CASSWSGEGRYEQYF
>.|TRBV18|TRBJ1-6|once
TGTGCCAGCTCACTTCTACAGGGTAACAATTCACCCCTCCACTTT
CASSLLQGNNSPLHF
>TRBD2|TRBV4-1|TRBJ2-2|.
TGCGCCAGCAGCCAACCCTCCGGACTAGCGGGGGGGAACACCGGGGAGCTGTTTTTT
CASSQPSGLAGGNTGELFF
>.|TRBV21-1|TRBJ1-2|few
TGTGCCAGCAGCAAGATGACGAGGAACCACGCCTTC
CASSKMTRNHAF
>TRBD1|TRBV5-6|TRBJ2-7|.
TGTGCCAGCGGACAGGGAAGCTCCTACGAGCAGTACTTC
CASGQGSSYEQYF
>TRBD1|TRBV24-1|TRBJ1-5|.
TGTGCCACCAGTGATTTGCATCGGGACAGAGGCTCTCAGCCCCAGCATTTT
CATSDLHRDRGSQPQHF
>.|TRBV1|TRBJ2-2|.
TGCACCAGCAGCCAAGATTCTCAGCGGGGGGAGAACACCGGGGAGCTGTTTTTT
CTSSQDSQRGENTGELFF
>.|TRBV7-9|TRBJ2-7|.
TGTGCCAGCAGCCTCCCACAGGGTTACGAGCAGTACTTC
CASSLPQGYEQYF
>.|TRBV2|TRBJ2-3|.
TGTGCCAGCAGGTTAGGGGATGGCACGCAGTATTTT
CASRLGDGTQYF
>TRBD2|TRBV6-1|TRBJ2-7|.
TGTGCCAGCAGTGAAGGACAACGCGGGGGGCGGTACGAGCAGTACTTC
CASSEGQRGGRYEQYF
>.|TRBV27|TRBJ1-2|.
TGTGCCAGCAGCCTGGCCCCAATTTATGGCTACACCTTC
CASSLAPIYGYTF
>.|TRBV7-7|TRBJ2-2|.
TGTGCCAGCAGCTCCCGGGCTTTGGAGGCCGGGGAGCTGTTTTTT
CASSSRALEAGELFF
>.|TRBV10-2|TRBJ2-7|.
TGCGCCAGCAGCCCCGGTTATGCCTACGAGCAGTACTTC
CASSPGYAYEQYF
>.|TRBV7-9|TRBJ2-1|.
TGTGCCAGCAGCTTAGCCACAGTAAACAATGAGCAGTTCTTC
CASSLATVNNEQFF
>TRBD1|TRBV5-3|TRBJ1-1|once
TGTGCCAGAAGCTTGCAAAAGGGACAGCTCCCACCCCCCATGAACACTGAAGCTTTCTTT
CARSLQKGQLPPPMNTEAFF
>.|TRBV5-6|TRBJ1-6|.
TGTGCCAGCAGCCCCCCCCAAGGTCGGGGGGTTTATAATTCACCCCTCCACTTT
CASSPPQGRGVYNSPLHF